The 32 T cell receptor beta chains below come from one sample, sequenced in a study of HIV-infected children after antiretroviral therapy interruption. Unique molecular identifiers were included in an RNA-based 3' RACE TCR library. TCRdb processed the 3' RACE reads anew with MiXCR; each CDR3 protein has one entry. The table shows some 90,000 distinct CDR3 sequences, with about 6.9% occurring only once. Treatment meaning: PENTA 11 planned treatment interruption arm or continuous ART arm. Source: CD45RA+ CD4+ T cells from PBMCs, pooled from several time points, taken from a donor given antiretroviral therapy, either interrupted or continuous. Stated subset: naive CD4+ CD45RA+ CD45RO- T cells. The receptors were sampled from a pool of human donors with HIV.

At least ten counts were recorded for this clonotype. This chain uses TRBV10-3 with TRBJ2-7, with D possibly being TRBD1 or TRBD2 (5 bases each). Trimming took off 3 bases at V and 0 bases at J, with 18 bases between the two ends. The length of the CDR3 is 17 residues. Germline lookup yields CDR1 ENHRY and CDR2 SYGVKD. CDR3 residues: CAISDLFDGAASYEQYF. DNA of the CDR3: TGTGCCATCAGTGATCTTTTTGACGGGGCGGCCTCCTACGAGCAGTACTTC.

This clonotype was picked up many times. The genes are TRBV29-1 and TRBJ2-1, with a weak D call TRBD1 (5 bases). CDR3 length: 14 residues. The ends were cut back, 5 bases at V and 8 bases at J, with 19 bases in the middle. From germline, CDR1 is SQVTM and CDR2 ANQGSEA. The CDR3: CSVRRSGRVDEQFF. In nucleotides, the CDR3 is TGCAGCGTTAGAAGGTCCGGCAGGGTCGATGAGCAGTTCTTC.

This clonotype was seen at least ten times. The chain is built from TRBV28 and TRBJ2-6, with TRBD1 as a possible D gene (6 bases). Between the trimmed V and J ends, which lost 6 bases and 2 bases, there was a span of 14 bases. Per germline, CDR1 MDHEN and CDR2 SYDVKM. CDR3 length equals 16 residues. The CDR3 DNA sequence: TGTGCCAGCAGACGTCAACAGGGTACTGGGGCCAACGTCCTGACTTTC. Translated, it gives CASRRQQGTGANVLTF.

In this sample, this clonotype turned up many times. The chain couples TRBV23-1 to TRBJ2-7; no clear D. TRBV23-1 has ORF status, its function being uncertain. The CDR3 runs 16 residues. Trimming removed 7 bases at V and 2 bases at J, with 21 bases between. The CDR3 region is CASTQRRFFRPYEQYF. The CDR3 bases are TGCGCCAGCACCCAACGGCGATTCTTCAGACCCTACGAGCAGTACTTC.

This clonotype was detected many times. The chain joins TRBV2 to TRBJ1-1; D gene unclear. Trimming removed 5 bases from V and 0 bases from J, with 10 bases in between. Looked up from germline, CDR1 is SNHLY and CDR2 is FYNNEI. The CDR3 spans 14 residues. The CDR3 is CASSSDILNTEAFF. DNA of the CDR3: TGTGCCAGCAGTTCAGACATCCTGAACACTGAAGCTTTCTTT.

This clonotype was seen more than once but under ten times. V and J are TRBV12-3 or TRBV12-4 and TRBJ2-1; no reliable D call. The length of the CDR3 is 12 residues. Trimming took off 5 bases at V and 6 bases at J, with 8 bases between the two ends. CDR3 sequence (DNA): TGTGCCAGCAGTCGAAATTTCAATGAGCAGTTCTTC. This encodes CASSRNFNEQFF.

The table lists this clonotype with a few counts. V is TRBV7-9 and J is TRBJ2-7; D call uncertain. V was pared by 5 bases and J by 2 bases, with 10 bases between. The CDR3 loop spans 13 amino acids. Germline V lookup: CDR1 SEHNR, CDR2 FQNEAQ (reference sequence). CDR3 protein: CASSRGGTYEQYF. In DNA form, the CDR3 reads TGTGCCAGCAGCCGTGGTGGGACCTACGAGCAGTACTTC.

This clonotype has a count of ten or more. The chain has TRBV7-2 and TRBJ1-2; D call uncertain. The CDR3 covers 12 residues. Per the germline V gene, CDR1 is SGHTA and CDR2 is FQGNSA. With 2 bases removed from V and 6 bases from J, the gap between germline ends came to 7 bases. The CDR3 loop is CASSLTYDGYTF. DNA of the CDR3: TGTGCCAGCAGCTTAACATACGATGGCTACACCTTC. Complete variable domain (other parts from reference TRBV7-2 and TRBJ1-2): GAGVSQSPSNKVTEKGKDVELRCDPISGHTALYWYRQSLGQGLEFLIYFQGNSAPDKSGLPSDRFSAERTGGSVSTLTIQRTQQEDSAVYLCASSLTYDGYTFGSGTRLTVV.

This clonotype was found many times. CDR3: CASSLLSWFTDTQYF. The DNA for the CDR3 is TGCGCCAGCAGCTTGTTATCCTGGTTCACAGATACGCAGTATTTT. The rearrangement uses TRBV5-1 and TRBJ2-3; no firm D call. Germline CDR1 reads SGHRS; CDR2 reads YFSETQ. The CDR3 sequence is 15 residues long. V was cut by 1 base and J by 2 bases, with 11 bases left in between.

This clonotype showed up many times. The chain employs TRBV30 and TRBJ2-7; D gene unclear. V lost 3 bases and J 5 bases, leaving 20 bases between the germline ends. CDR3 length equals 15 residues. The germline V gene encodes CDR1 GTSNPN and CDR2 SVGIG (reference sequence). DNA for the CDR3: TGTGCCTGGAGGTCTTGGCAGCCCCTCGGCGACGAGCAGTACTTC. Its translation: CAWRSWQPLGDEQYF. The full variable domain, its missing parts supplied by reference TRBV30 and TRBJ2-7, is SQTIHQWPATLVQPVGSPLSLECTVEGTSNPNLYWYRQAAGRGLQLLFYSVGIGQISSEVPQNLSASRPQDRQFILSSKKLLLSDSGFYLCAWRSWQPLGDEQYFGPGTRLTVT.

This clonotype has more than one count but fewer than ten. V gene TRBV25-1 combines with J gene TRBJ1-2, with D possibly matching TRBD1 (6 bases). The CDR3 contains 13 residues. The V and J ends lost 6 bases and 5 bases respectively, with 13 bases between them. Germline assignment: CDR1 MGHDK and CDR2 SYGVNS. The CDR3 sequence: CASSYDRSYGYTF. CDR3 in DNA: TGTGCCAGCAGCTACGACAGGTCATATGGCTACACCTTC.

This clonotype was recorded many times. The chain has TRBV3-1 and TRBJ2-6, with no clear D. The CDR3 is 13 amino acids. Germline CDR1 reads LGHDT; CDR2 reads YNNKEL (reference sequence). V was pared by 2 bases and J by 1 base, with 0 bases between. The DNA for the CDR3 is TGTGCCAGCAGCCAATCTGGGGCCAACGTCCTGACTTTC. Residues: CASSQSGANVLTF.

This clonotype was recorded at least ten times. The J gene is TRBJ1-2, the V gene TRBV2; TRBD1 might be the D (5 bases). The V gene lost 7 bases and the J gene lost 1 base, with 10 bases spanning the gap. Germline loops: CDR1 SNHLY, CDR2 FYNNEI. The CDR3 covers 13 residues. CDR3 residues: CASIWGLNYGYTF. CDR3 coding DNA: TGTGCCAGCATTTGGGGACTTAACTATGGCTACACCTTC.

This clonotype was seen repeatedly, ten times or more. This chain connects TRBV19 to TRBJ1-1; 7 bases align to TRBD1. There are 15 residues in the CDR3. The J segment lost 1 base and the V segment lost 5 bases, leaving 7 bases of the junction unmatched. Germline V gene lookup returns CDR1 LNHDA and CDR2 SQIVND (reference sequence). The CDR3 DNA follows: TGTGCCAGTAGTCACCGGGACAGAGAGAACACTGAAGCTTTCTTT. It encodes CASSHRDRENTEAFF.

The chain employs TRBV2 and TRBJ2-1, with 10 nucleotides matching TRBD1. J lost 0 bases, V lost 9 bases, and 2 bases had no gene match. Germline V lookup: CDR1 SNHLY, CDR2 FYNNEI. This CDR3 has 14 amino acids. CDR3 region: CARRTGGSYNEQFF. The DNA of the CDR3 is TGTGCCAGAAGGACAGGGGGCTCCTACAATGAGCAGTTCTTC.

At least ten counts were recorded for this clonotype. This chain links TRBV12-5 with TRBJ1-5; D is possibly TRBD1 (5 bases). Germline V gives CDR1 LGHNT, CDR2 FRNRAP. The V end was cut by 6 bases, the J end by 12 bases, with 15 bases between. The CDR3 is made up of 12 amino acids. The DNA for the CDR3 is TGTGCTAGTGGACAATCCGTCGGGGGCCAGCATTTT. Residues: CASGQSVGGQHF.

In its sample, this clonotype was seen many times. The chain is built from TRBV12-5 and TRBJ2-3; 8 bases fit TRBD2. Germline V gene data show CDR1 as LGHNT and CDR2 as FRNRAP. The junction had 3 bases not matched to a gene; V was cut back by 0 bases and J by 4 bases. This CDR3 region has 15 residues. CDR3 in DNA: TGTGCTAGTGGTTTGGTAACTAGCGGTCCAGATACGCAGTATTTT. As protein: CASGLVTSGPDTQYF.

The genes are TRBV7-9 and TRBJ2-1, with 8 bases aligning to TRBD2. The V gene's germline CDR1 is SEHNR and CDR2 FQNEAQ (reference sequence). This CDR3 comprises 15 residues. Trimming at V came to 3 bases and at J to 2 bases, leaving 3 bases not matched to a gene. The CDR3 sequence is CASSLASGPYNEQFF. The CDR3 region has the DNA TGTGCCAGCAGCTTGGCTAGCGGGCCCTACAATGAGCAGTTCTTC.

This clonotype was seen many times. The chain combines TRBV11-3 with TRBJ1-1; unclear D gene. V was shortened by 1 base and J by 0 bases, with 6 bases between the two germline ends. The CDR3 is made up of 14 amino acids. The germline V gene has CDR1 SGHNT and CDR2 YENEEA. The chain's CDR3 is CASSLGHLNTEAFF. The CDR3, as DNA: TGTGCCAGCAGCTTAGGACACTTGAACACTGAAGCTTTCTTT.

This clonotype was counted many times. This chain connects TRBV7-2 to TRBJ2-6; D is possibly TRBD2 (5 bases). The CDR3 is 15 amino acids. CDR1 is SGHTA, CDR2 FQGNSA, per germline. With 3 bases removed from V and 0 bases from J, the gap between germline ends came to 6 bases. The CDR3 is CASSFGSSGANVLTF. CDR3 coding DNA: TGTGCCAGCAGCTTTGGGAGCTCTGGGGCCAACGTCCTGACTTTC.

This clonotype qualifies as medium-sized (0.01 to 0.1%). V usage is TRBV27 and J usage is TRBJ2-2; possibly TRBD1 for D (5 bases). The length of the CDR3 is 19 residues. Germline-derived CDR1 and CDR2 are MNHEY and SMNVEV (reference sequence). V shed 3 bases and J shed 1 base, with 21 bases lying between them. The CDR3 coding sequence is TGTGCCAGCAGTTTGTTTTTAGGTCAGGGTCCGAGGAACACCGGGGAGCTGTTTTTT. The encoded protein is CASSLFLGQGPRNTGELFF.

This clonotype was detected ten times or more. This chain joins TRBV30 and TRBJ1-5; perhaps TRBD1 as D (5 bases). V was pared by 0 bases and J by 0 bases, with 9 bases between. The V gene's germline CDR1 is GTSNPN and CDR2 SVGIG (reference sequence). The CDR3 consists of 15 residues. The CDR3 loop is CAWSVGDHSNQPQHF. CDR3 in DNA: TGTGCCTGGAGTGTAGGGGACCATAGCAATCAGCCCCAGCATTTT.

V and J are TRBV19 and TRBJ1-4; no definite D call. With 5 bases removed from V and 7 bases from J, the gap between germline ends came to 11 bases. CDR1 LNHDA and CDR2 SQIVND come from the germline V gene (reference sequence). The CDR3 extends over 13 amino acids. The CDR3 loop is CASSPIHGEKLFF. Written as DNA, the CDR3 is TGTGCCAGTAGTCCCATCCACGGTGAAAAACTGTTTTTT.

This clonotype turned up a few times. Here the CDR3 reads CATSDSHLPRALELFF. In DNA form, the CDR3 reads TGTGCCACCAGTGATTCCCATTTACCGCGGGCGTTGGAGCTGTTTTTT. The V and J genes are TRBV24-1 and TRBJ2-2, with D perhaps matching TRBD2 (5 bases). This CDR3 spans 16 amino acids. V lost 2 bases and J 10 bases, leaving 19 bases between the germline ends. Germline V gene data show CDR1 as KGHDR and CDR2 as SFDVKD.

This clonotype was seen many times. CDR3 in amino acids: CSARDPGSEQYF. Here the CDR3 DNA reads TGCAGTGCTAGAGACCCGGGTTCCGAGCAGTACTTC. The rearrangement joins TRBV20-1 to TRBJ2-7; D is uncertain. The germline V and J ends were trimmed by 0 bases and 6 bases, with 9 bases remaining between them. CDR1 and CDR2 (germline): DFQATT, SNEGSKA (reference sequence). This CDR3 is built from 12 residues.

In this sample, this clonotype turned up many times. The V and J genes are TRBV7-1 and TRBJ2-3; D ambiguous. TRBV7-1 is noted as an ORF with a role that remains uncertain. This CDR3 has 13 amino acids. V lost 3 bases and J 1 base, leaving 5 bases between the germline ends. The CDR3: CASSSPGTDTQYF. The CDR3 region has the DNA TGTGCCAGCAGCTCCCCGGGCACAGATACGCAGTATTTT.

This sequence joins TRBV18 and TRBJ1-4; D not resolved. CDR3 size: 13 residues. V was clipped by 4 bases and J by 7 bases, with 10 bases between them. In germline, CDR1 is KGHSH, CDR2 LQKENI. CDR3 in amino acids: CASSQKTGEKLFF. The CDR3 DNA is TGTGCCAGCTCACAGAAGACGGGTGAAAAACTGTTTTTT.

This clonotype was detected a few times. The V and J genes are TRBV30 and TRBJ1-2; 10 nucleotides align to TRBD1. The CDR3 spans 16 residues. J was trimmed by 4 bases and V by 5 bases; bases with no gene match: 13. CDR1 and CDR2 from the germline V gene are GTSNPN and SVGIG (reference sequence). The CDR3 spells CAWRTGGTTSGYGYTF. DNA for the CDR3: TGTGCCTGGCGGACAGGGGGAACCACATCGGGCTATGGCTACACCTTC.

This chain joins TRBV5-1 and TRBJ2-7; 7 bases agree with TRBD1. The germline V gene encodes CDR1 SGHRS and CDR2 YFSETQ. The CDR3 runs 18 residues. V was pared by 1 base and J by 7 bases, with 20 bases of the junction left unmatched. CDR3 nucleotides: TGCGCCAGCAGCTTGTTGGGACAGACGGTCTCGGCTTTCAGGGAGCAGTACTTC. This codes for CASSLLGQTVSAFREQYF. Full variable domain (rest looked up from reference TRBV5-1 and TRBJ2-7): KAGVTQTPRYLIKTRGQQVTLSCSPISGHRSVSWYQQTPGQGLQFLFEYFSETQRNKGNFPGRFSGRQFSNSRSEMNVSTLELGDSALYLCASSLLGQTVSAFREQYFGPGTRLTVT.

This clonotype was detected ten times or more. V usage is TRBV5-1 and J usage is TRBJ2-6; D is unresolved. The germline V and J ends were trimmed by 2 bases and 1 base, with 10 bases remaining between them. The CDR3 contains 16 residues. Germline V gene data show CDR1 as SGHRS and CDR2 as YFSETQ. CDR3 coding DNA: TGCGCCAGCAGCTTCCAGGTTCTGTCTGGGGCCAACGTCCTGACTTTC. Its translation: CASSFQVLSGANVLTF.

This clonotype was detected many times. CDR3 DNA: TGTGCCAGCTCACCTGTCGGGACACCGAACACTGAAGCTTTCTTT. It encodes CASSPVGTPNTEAFF. V usage is TRBV18 and J usage is TRBJ1-1, with a weak D call TRBD1 (6 bases). The CDR3 is 15 amino acids. Trimming cost V 3 bases and J 1 base, with 12 bases left between them. Germline values: CDR1 KGHSH, CDR2 LQKENI.

This clonotype occurred many times. The chain couples TRBV12-3 or TRBV12-4 to TRBJ2-7; 9 positions agree with TRBD1. V lost 7 bases and J lost 6; bases outside the gene matches: 13. The CDR3 has 15 amino acids. The CDR3 protein is CASTIPPGQGREQYF. The CDR3 DNA follows: TGTGCCAGCACCATCCCTCCGGGACAGGGACGCGAGCAGTACTTC.